This paragraph covers one T cell receptor (beta chain) sequence. This clonotype showed up just a few times. Its recognized antigen is unknown. Per-base qualities were not stored, and no clone one base away is much larger. CDR1 MNHNS and CDR2 SASEGT were looked up in the germline V gene. Taken from cysteine to phenylalanine, the CDR3 has 14 residues. Just the 42-base CDR3 DNA is kept, in frame starting at base 1. The V and J ends are trimmed by 4 bases and 2 bases, leaving 9 bases between them. The data stem from a study of T cell repertoires in cytomegalovirus infection (dated by TCRdb to between 2018 and 2020). With regard to the full study: Alongside well-studied HLA-B-restricted epitopes, the peptide stimulations were aimed at recently identified HLA-C-restricted CMV epitopes, whose presentation resists viral immunomodulation. Donor HLA type was relevant to the analysis, as public TCR beta signatures indicated carriage of CMV infection together with the matching HLA type.

The data were produced on an Illumina HiSeq 1500. Clones were called with MiXCR by TCRdb after fastp trimmed the public reads at Q25, and only in-frame beta chains were retained. Rows with a matching CDR3 protein are joined into one entry that keeps the most common DNA and genes. The sample data list about 900,000 distinct CDR3 sequences, and around 30% of these were observed just once. The leading ten clones occupy more than 13% of the sample. The sample's treatment or condition, from its label and the paper: in vitro stimulation with specific CMV peptide epitopes to enrich CMV-specific T cells. Study-wide findings and limitations: In both this cohort and an independent cohort of 352 donors, the cumulative frequency of public TCR beta family members distinguished carriers of CMV infection plus the relevant HLA type. The ex vivo response was dominated by HLA-C-restricted CMV-specific TCR beta clonotypes, and the single most frequent clonotype in two of eight donors was supplied by these HLA-C-restricted clonotypes.

The sample was cultured CD8+ T cells from PBMCs, taken from culture after CMV antigen stimulation. This receptor was obtained from a human donor in good health (CMV status not recorded). Some clones in this sample may be carry-over from other donors' samples. Recombination joined TRBV6-1 with TRBJ2-1; possibly the D gene is TRBD2, per 5 matching bases. The DNA is as follows: TGTGCCAGCAGTGCCGGGATAGCCTACAATGAGCAGTTCTTC. Its translation is CASSAGIAYNEQFF.